This T cell receptor beta chain was identified during a study of blood T cell repertoires in COVID-19. Looking at the study overall: The study drew acute and convalescent COVID-19 samples from the United States, Italy and Spain. T cells, B-cell-depleted T cells, or PBMCs provided the cDNA or gDNA that served as material.

Per the study methods: Amplified reference gene primers provided the basis for estimating nucleated cell counts. Here immunoSEQ multiplex PCR was the method, and the copy in TCRdb shows in-frame clones only, minus some. From that table come the V and J calls and clone size; the DNA was used to work out D and trimming. The table has 200,000 to 250,000 clones, 65% to 85% seen once. The CDR3 runs to 17 residues. The V and J ends lost 4 bases and 0 bases, in that order; junction bases with no gene match: 10. The material sequenced was PBMCs or T cells enriched from blood (not recorded which). The chain employs TRBV23-1 and TRBJ2-3, with TRBD2 identical over 7 bases. TRBV23-1 is assigned to the ORF class and has an uncertain function. The sequence derives from a middle-aged woman with acute COVID-19. The CDR3 nucleotides are TGCGCCAGCAGTCCGCACTCCCCAGCGGGGAGCACAGATACGCAGTATTTT. Protein: CASSPHSPAGSTDTQYF.